This T cell receptor (beta chain) derives from a study of T-cell memory formation after mild COVID-19 (dated by TCRdb to 2020 to 2022). Regarding the research as a whole: Most TCR sequence clusters were specific to one of the two donors. In a couple of donors, T-cell clones that expanded and contracted after mild COVID-19 were tracked by sequencing TCRalpha and TCRbeta repertoires over time. Two young, previously healthy adult volunteers made up the cohort, one male and one female. Results and caveats for the whole study, not just this receptor: Some responding clones were detected in pre-infection memory, suggesting pre-existing cross-reactive memory T cells joined the SARS-CoV-2 response. The study covered only a couple of mild cases, and larger cohorts including severe cases with pre-infection samples were considered necessary. Balanced CD4/CD8 phenotypes were observed for clones contracting from day 15 to 85, whereas a bias towards CD4+ was observed for a second wave of clones expanding from day 15 to 37. SARS-CoV-2 specificity of the second-wave clones peaking on day 37 was not confirmed. Contracting CD4+ clones were found mainly in CM and EM memory subsets, while CD8+ clones were enriched in EMRA.

Ficoll-Paque density gradient centrifugation was used to isolate PBMCs. Worth noting for this clonotype: It has no known antigen specificity. It has no much larger one-base neighbor in the sample; base qualities were not kept.

CDR1 and CDR2 (MDHEN, SYDVKM) derive from the germline V gene. V is shortened by 1 base, J by 0 bases, and the region joining them spans 13 bases. The CDR3 runs 17 residues from the cysteine to the phenylalanine. The kept DNA is CDR3 alone, 51 bases in frame from the first base. These reads were obtained on an Illumina NovaSeq 6000. TCRalpha and TCRbeta cDNA libraries were constructed by 5'RACE with constant-segment primers, with sample barcodes and unique molecular identifiers being introduced. RNA was extracted from every sample with Trizol reagent. The libraries were amplified in two PCR steps, and the second step added a second sample barcode and Illumina TruSeq adapters. The libraries were sequenced on an Illumina NovaSeq using 2 x 150 bp paired-end reads. The published analysis was carried out like this. Reads were demultiplexed and collapsed into UMI-guided consensus sequences with migec v1.2.7. Using mixcr v2.1.11, UMI consensuses were aligned to TRA and TRB V and J templates and then assembled into clonotypes. Clonotypes were classified as expanded or contracted when called significant by both edgeR and NoisET, with noise models trained on biological replicates. For edgeR calls, the thresholds were a false discovery rate-adjusted p below 0.01 and a log2 fold-change of 1. PCA with hierarchical clustering of max-normalized trajectories of the 1000 most abundant clonotypes was used as exploratory dynamics analysis. Separately sequenced CD4+ and CD8+ repertoires were used to assign the CD4 or CD8 phenotype of responding clones. TCRdb reanalyzed the raw reads on its own, using fastp at Q25 for trimming and MiXCR for clone calling, and kept in-frame beta chains. Entries that share a CDR3 protein sequence are merged under the most common genes and DNA. V and J calls and clone size were set by TCRdb, not the authors. The sample contains over 150,000 distinct CDR3 sequences, over 10% of them found a single time. The ten biggest clones cover approximately 3.3% of the sample.

The receptor was derived from a man aged 18-30 years who had mild COVID-19 (a few samples of this study predate the infection). The sample titles of this study are shuffled in the database, so cell type and time point are left out; the donor was told from shared clones. The sample comprised PBMCs or a T cell subset sorted from them (not recorded which). This receptor chain uses TRBV28 and TRBJ2-4, with the identity of the D gene unclear. Read as DNA, the sequence is TGTGCCAGCAGTTTATCCCGCGGAGTAGGAGCCAAAAACATTCAGTACTTC. This is translated as CASSLSRGVGAKNIQYF. This CDR3, with the reference TRBV28 and TRBJ2-4 proteins standing in past its ends, gives the full variable domain DVKVTQSSRYLVKRTGEKVFLECVQDMDHENMFWYRQDPGLGLRLIYFSYDVKMKEKGDIPEGYSVSREKKERFSLILESASTNQTSMYLCASSLSRGVGAKNIQYFGAGTRLSVL.